In its sample, the clone carrying this T cell receptor beta chain was seen many times. Its antigen is unidentified. Trimming cost V 4 bases and J 8 bases, with 12 bases left between them. CDR1 SEHNR and CDR2 FQNEAQ come from the germline V gene (reference sequence). This CDR3 spans 14 amino acids. The sample comes from a study of T cell repertoires in cytomegalovirus infection. About the research overall: Evidence of both CMV infection and a matching HLA type came from public TCR beta signatures.

TCRdb analysed the reads with MiXCR anew, one entry per CDR3 protein. Of approximately 260,000 distinct CDR3 sequences listed, approximately 17% are singletons. Broader study findings: Cumulative frequency of public TCR beta families picked out carriers of CMV plus the relevant HLA. It was HLA-C-restricted CMV-specific TCR beta clonotypes that dominated the response ex vivo.

Sequencing input: CD8+ T cells from PBMCs. This receptor was taken from a human donor in good health (CMV status not recorded). Some clones in this sample may be carry-over from other donors' samples. J is TRBJ1-6 and V is TRBV7-9; no clear D gene. Here the CDR3 reads CASSSPLGHSPLHF. The CDR3 coding sequence is TGTGCCAGCAGCTCCCCGCTTGGGCATTCACCCCTCCACTTT.